This entry is about one T cell receptor beta chain. The ends lost 4 bases at V and 4 bases at J; junction bases unmatched: 16. This CDR3 contains 18 residues. Per germline, CDR1 MDHEN and CDR2 SYDVKM. This record belongs to a study of blood T cell repertoires in COVID-19. Across the whole study: Italy, Spain and the United States were the sources of the convalescent and acute COVID-19 samples. The analysed material was cDNA or gDNA that came from T cells, B-cell-depleted T cells, or PBMCs.

As processed by the authors: Reference gene primer amplification in the assay estimated nucleated cell counts. Using immunoSEQ multiplex PCR, the repertoire was profiled, and TCRdb retains in-frame clones only, with some absent. V and J calls and clone size are as listed in that table; D and trimming were resolved from the DNA. Of about 74,000 clones detected, approximately 84% appear once; the ten largest clones hold around 35%. The clonotype originates from a man between 65 and 85 years old with acute or convalescent COVID-19. The chain employs TRBV28 and TRBJ2-7; 10 nucleotides line up with TRBD2. Sequencing input: peripheral blood. CDR3 coding DNA: TGTGCCAGCAGTTGGCCCCCACTCCGACTAGCGGGCAAATACGAGCAGTACTTC. Translated: CASSWPPLRLAGKYEQYF.